This T cell receptor beta chain was sequenced in a study of OX40 agonist ivuxolimab in advanced cancers. Repertoires were generated with immunoSEQ multiplex PCR, while TCRdb's copy carries only in-frame clones and drops some. The table lists about 45,000 clones, around 93% of them singletons, with about 30% in the top ten. Patients with autoimmune history or systemic immunosuppression were excluded. Material: CD4+ or CD8+ T cells sorted from blood, obtained in a trial of the OX40 agonist ivuxolimab. This receptor was taken from an adult with an advanced solid tumor such as melanoma, head and neck, liver or kidney cancer.

CDR3 sequence (DNA): TGTGCCAGCAGCGGGGGCGGTGAGCGGGAGCTGGGAGAGACCCAGTACTTC. It encodes CASSGGGERELGETQYF. The chain links TRBV9 to TRBJ2-5; TRBD2 agrees at 8 bases. V lost 3 bases to trimming and J lost 4 bases; unmatched junction nucleotides: 14. The CDR3 is 17 amino acids. Looked up from germline, CDR1 is SGDLS and CDR2 is YYNGEE.